This entry concerns a single TCR beta chain. This CDR3 is 13 amino acids long. Germline loops: CDR1 MNHEY, CDR2 SVGAGI. The germline V and J ends were trimmed by 6 bases and 7 bases, with 10 bases remaining between them. Participant ages covered about 18 to 100 years across 25 or so US areas. The data are from a study of blood T cell repertoires in COVID-19. Across the whole study: Sample material is recorded as cDNA or gDNA derived from T cells, B-cell-depleted T cells, or PBMCs.

Profiled with immunoSEQ multiplex PCR; TCRdb holds only in-frame clones, not every one. The sample gives more than 300,000 clones, more than 85% of which show up once; roughly 3.9% is in the top ten. The sequence was collected from a woman in her twenties or thirties who had been exposed to COVID-19. This chain uses TRBV6-5 with TRBJ1-6; perhaps TRBD1 as D (6 bases). Sequencing was performed on PBMCs or T cells enriched from blood (not recorded which). CDR3 loop: CASSPDRNSPLHF. The CDR3 coding sequence is TGTGCCAGCAGCCCGGACAGAAATTCACCCCTCCACTTT.